This TCR beta chain stems from a study of lymphopenia after photon versus proton radiotherapy. Study observations and caveats: Relative stability marked proton patients; photon patients lost diversity and naive cells. A bigger post-nadir fall in TCR diversity correlated inversely with survival time in deceased patients.

About this clone itself: Its specificity is not known.

V lost 1 base to trimming and J lost 0 bases, with 10 bases between them. Germline V gene data show CDR1 as SGHNT and CDR2 as YYREEE (reference sequence). The CDR3 has 16 residues. Profiling relied on immunoSEQ multiplex PCR, and the TCRdb table lists in-frame clones only, not all of them. Here the sample spans 53,000 or so clones, around 82% being singletons. This TCR was recovered from a man in his forties or fifties with gastric cancer. The specimen comprised peripheral blood, sampled from a patient treated with photon-based radiotherapy. V usage is TRBV5-4 and J usage is TRBJ2-2, with no clear D. The DNA of the CDR3 is TGTGCCAGCAGCTTGAGGATTTCCCCGAACACCGGGGAGCTGTTTTTT. This codes for CASSLRISPNTGELFF.